Shown below are 18 T cell receptor beta chains from a single sample sequenced in a study of cytomegalovirus exposure and HLA in healthy donors. 60 Vbeta and 13 Jbeta primers were used in PCR. The assay was immunoSEQ multiplex PCR, and TCRdb's table has in-frame clones only and misses some. The table lists more than 140,000 clones, about four fifths of them singletons. The sample comprised PBMCs. The receptors shown here come from a man aged 18 to 30 in good health and CMV-seropositive.

This clone appeared a few times. The CDR3 bases are TGTGCCTGGAGAATTAGTACTAGCGGGAGTTTAAGTGAGCAGTTCTTC. Its protein is CAWRISTSGSLSEQFF. The rearrangement joins TRBV30 to TRBJ2-1; the match to TRBD2 covers 11 bases. Trimming removed 3 bases from V and 9 bases from J; junction bases left unmatched: 13. The CDR3 is 16 residues long. Germline CDR1 is GTSNPN and CDR2 is SVGIG (reference sequence).

The chain links TRBV5-1 to TRBJ2-7; D possibly corresponds to TRBD1 (6 bases). From germline, CDR1 is SGHRS and CDR2 YFSETQ. There are 13 residues in the CDR3. Trimming removed 3 bases at V and 6 bases at J, with 13 bases between. CDR3 region: CASSWNRESEQYF. As DNA, the CDR3 is TGCGCCAGCAGCTGGAACAGGGAGTCCGAGCAGTACTTC.

The genes are TRBV28 and TRBJ1-1, with unresolved D. Germline V CDR1 and CDR2: MDHEN, SYDVKM. The V end was cut by 5 bases, the J end by 2 bases, with 3 bases between. The CDR3 length is 11 residues. In nucleotides, the CDR3 is TGTGCCAGCAGTCCAAACACTGAAGCTTTCTTT. It codes for CASSPNTEAFF.

V usage is TRBV28 and J usage is TRBJ2-7; 12 bases map to TRBD2. The CDR3 runs to 17 residues. V shed 6 bases, J shed 3 bases, and the junction held 12 bases outside the gene matches. CDR1 and CDR2 from the germline V gene are MDHEN and SYDVKM. CDR3 DNA sequence: TGTGCCAGCAGCTCCGGGACTAGCGGGTTGTTTGACTACGAGCAGTACTTC. Its protein is CASSSGTSGLFDYEQYF.

This clone was picked up one time. The rearrangement links TRBV28 to TRBJ1-2, with D perhaps matching TRBD1 (6 bases). Germline-derived CDR1 and CDR2 are MDHEN and SYDVKM. Trimming cost V 6 bases and J 6 bases, with 17 bases left between them. The CDR3 has 14 residues. The CDR3: CASSRGNRADGYTF. The CDR3 bases are TGTGCCAGCAGCCGCGGAAACAGGGCGGATGGCTACACCTTC.

The rearrangement joins TRBV28 to TRBJ1-1, with 9 nucleotides matching TRBD1. CDR3 size: 16 residues. After removal of 5 bases from V and 1 base from J, the junction contained 8 bases not matched to a gene. The V gene's germline CDR1 is MDHEN and CDR2 SYDVKM. CDR3 residues: CASSVTGGAGNTEAFF. Written as DNA, the CDR3 is TGTGCCAGCAGTGTCACAGGGGGCGCCGGGAACACTGAAGCTTTCTTT.

The genes are TRBV7-6 and TRBJ2-1; D is perhaps TRBD2 (6 bases). Germline V gives CDR1 SGHVS, CDR2 FNYEAQ. The V end lost 5 bases, the J end lost 8 bases, and 13 bases lay between the germline ends. CDR3 length: 13 amino acids. This CDR3 reads CASSLLTGDEQFF. The CDR3 nucleotides are TGTGCCAGCAGCCTTCTCACGGGGGATGAGCAGTTCTTC.

The genes are TRBV28 and TRBJ2-4; unclear D gene. CDR3 size: 13 residues. Germline CDR1 reads MDHEN; CDR2 reads SYDVKM. The CDR3 DNA follows: TGTAAGGCGGAGAGCCTAGCCAAAAACATTCAGTACTTC. Translation: CKAESLAKNIQYF.

This chain joins TRBV14 and TRBJ2-2; the D is unclear. This CDR3 has 16 residues. Per germline, CDR1 SGHDN and CDR2 FVKESK. V was shortened by 4 bases and J by 1 base, with 13 bases between the two germline ends. The CDR3 loop is CASSPIGAENTGELFF. CDR3 DNA: TGTGCCAGCAGCCCGATTGGAGCAGAGAACACCGGGGAGCTGTTTTTT. Filled out from reference TRBV14 and TRBJ2-2, the complete variable domain reads EAGVTQFPSHSVIEKGQTVTLRCDPISGHDNLYWYRRVMGKEIKFLLHFVKESKQDESGMPNNRFLAERTGGTYSTLKVQPAELEDSGVYFCASSPIGAENTGELFFGEGSRLTVL.

This clone was seen a handful of times. V usage is TRBV6-5 and J usage is TRBJ1-1, with a tentative D call TRBD1 (6 bases). CDR3 length: 16 amino acids. Germline lookup yields CDR1 MNHEY and CDR2 SVGAGI. V dropped 0 bases and J dropped 0 bases, with 11 bases sitting between them. CDR3 DNA sequence: TGTGCCAGCAGTTACTCCCCCCAGGGGTTGAACACTGAAGCTTTCTTT. Protein sequence: CASSYSPQGLNTEAFF.

The V gene is TRBV28, the J gene TRBJ1-2; no clear D gene. With 5 bases removed from V and 5 bases from J, the gap between germline ends came to 6 bases. The CDR3 has 11 residues. CDR1 is MDHEN and CDR2 is SYDVKM in the germline V gene. The CDR3 protein is CASSGIYGYTF. In DNA, the CDR3 is TGTGCCAGCAGTGGCATTTATGGCTACACCTTC.

This chain joins TRBV5-1 and TRBJ1-3; 8 bases agree with TRBD1. This CDR3 is 16 amino acids long. Trimming removed 4 bases from V and 1 base from J; junction bases left unmatched: 7. Per germline, CDR1 SGHRS and CDR2 YFSETQ. CDR3 in amino acids: CASSPQGQGSGNTIYF. The CDR3 DNA is TGCGCCAGCAGCCCCCAAGGACAGGGATCTGGAAACACCATATATTTT.

The rearrangement uses TRBV28 and TRBJ2-7; D is uncertain. CDR1 and CDR2 (germline): MDHEN, SYDVKM. The CDR3 is 11 amino acids. Trimming left V 5 bases short and J 3 bases short, with 5 bases between. The CDR3 DNA follows: TGTGCCAGCAGTGAGCGCTACGAGCAGTACTTC. Amino acids: CASSERYEQYF.

The CDR3 DNA follows: TGCGCCAGCGGCAGCGATTGGGGACAGGGGGTCAGGGAGCTGTTTTTT. This codes for CASGSDWGQGVRELFF. V and J are TRBV23-1 and TRBJ2-2, with 11 bases identical to TRBD1. TRBV23-1 qualifies as an ORF whose function is uncertain. The V segment lost 8 bases and the J segment 9 bases; nucleotides outside the gene matches: 14. The CDR3 extends over 16 amino acids.

The rearrangement joins TRBV28 to TRBJ1-1; 11 bases agree with TRBD1. Germline lookup yields CDR1 MDHEN and CDR2 SYDVKM. J gave up 7 bases and V 5 bases, and 12 bases lay outside the gene matches. This CDR3 comprises 16 residues. The CDR3 sequence is CASSRGTGGLIVEAFF. The DNA of the CDR3 is TGTGCCAGCAGTCGGGGGACAGGGGGTTTGATAGTTGAAGCTTTCTTT.

This chain joins TRBV29-1 and TRBJ2-7; D is perhaps TRBD2 (7 bases). Trimming shortened V by 4 bases and J by 2 bases, and 12 bases separated the two germline ends. The germline gives CDR1 SQVTM, CDR2 ANQGSEA. This CDR3 spans 13 amino acids. In nucleotides, the CDR3 is TGCAGCGTTGCAGAGGGGGGGCCCTACGAGCAGTACTTC. This translates into CSVAEGGPYEQYF.

The chain links TRBV6-1 to TRBJ2-2, with 8 bases fitting TRBD1. The CDR3 spans 15 residues. Per germline, CDR1 MNHNS and CDR2 SASEGT. V was pared by 7 bases and J by 4 bases, with 8 bases of the junction left unmatched. In DNA form, the CDR3 reads TGTGCCAGCACAATTCAGGGGGCCGGCACCGGGGAGCTGTTTTTT. Translated, it gives CASTIQGAGTGELFF.

This sequence joins TRBV5-1 and TRBJ1-4, with TRBD1 identical over 7 bases. This CDR3 is built from 14 residues. Germline lookup yields CDR1 SGHRS and CDR2 YFSETQ. V lost 1 base and J lost 5; bases outside the gene matches: 2. Written as DNA, the CDR3 is TGCGCCAGCAGCTTGATGACAGGGAATGAAAAACTGTTTTTT. Protein sequence: CASSLMTGNEKLFF.